One sample yielded the 25 T cell receptor beta chains listed below, sequenced in a study of T cells in localized non-small cell lung cancer. This table comes from immunoSEQ multiplex PCR, and its TCRdb copy is limited to in-frame clones, with some not included. The sample records roughly 26,000 clones, roughly 80% being singletons. The sequencing used peripheral blood, collected before any cancer treatment. The source is a man aged 40-75 years with stage III squamous cell lung carcinoma.

The chain links TRBV7-2 to TRBJ1-1, with D maybe TRBD1 (6 bases). Germline lookup yields CDR1 SGHTA and CDR2 FQGNSA. The germline V and J ends were trimmed by 5 bases and 5 bases, with 15 bases remaining between them. This CDR3 has 14 amino acids. The CDR3 DNA reads as TGTGCCAGCAGCCCACGCCTGGGGGCGACTGAAGCTTTCTTT. Residues: CASSPRLGATEAFF.

The rearrangement joins TRBV18 to TRBJ2-3, with D unclear. The CDR3 runs 12 residues. CDR1 and CDR2 from the germline V gene are KGHSH and LQKENI. V lost 7 bases and J 2 bases, leaving 7 bases between the germline ends. The CDR3 sequence is CASFLDTDTQYF. The CDR3 region has the DNA TGTGCCAGCTTCTTGGACACAGATACGCAGTATTTT.

The chain uses TRBV14 and TRBJ2-1, with no clear D. Looked up from germline, CDR1 is SGHDN and CDR2 is FVKESK. The CDR3 is made up of 14 amino acids. The V end was cut by 4 bases, the J end by 9 bases, with 16 bases between. CDR3 nucleotides: TGTGCCAGCAGCCCCCTTTCTGCCGCCGGTGAGCAGTTCTTC. Translated: CASSPLSAAGEQFF.

The V and J genes are TRBV11-2 and TRBJ1-1, with 9 bases aligning to TRBD1. Germline V gene data show CDR1 as SGHAT and CDR2 as FQNNGV. Trimming at V came to 2 bases and at J to 7 bases, leaving 8 bases not matched to a gene. The CDR3 consists of 15 residues. The CDR3 region is CASSLQQGAVGEAFF. The CDR3 DNA reads TGTGCCAGCAGCTTACAACAGGGGGCTGTGGGTGAAGCTTTCTTT.

The chain employs TRBV19 and TRBJ2-2, with TRBD2 identical over 8 bases. The germline CDR1 and CDR2 sequences are LNHDA and SQIVND (reference sequence). The CDR3 totals 17 residues. Trimming at V came to 8 bases and at J to 3 bases, leaving 14 bases not matched to a gene. CDR3 sequence: CASAGGGEYLHTGELFF. CDR3 DNA sequence: TGTGCCAGTGCCGGGGGGGGCGAATATCTCCACACCGGGGAGCTGTTTTTT.

This chain connects TRBV19 to TRBJ1-4; tentative D call: TRBD1 (5 bases). The germline V gene encodes CDR1 LNHDA and CDR2 SQIVND (reference sequence). V lost 5 bases and J lost 2, with 12 bases in between. The CDR3 extends over 15 amino acids. The CDR3 sequence is CASSPGPGTNEKLFF. In DNA form, the CDR3 reads TGTGCCAGTAGTCCGGGCCCAGGGACTAATGAAAAACTGTTTTTT.

The J gene is TRBJ2-3, the V gene TRBV10-1; 7 positions match TRBD1. The CDR3 is 14 residues long. Trimming took 7 bases from V and 4 from J; bases not matched to a gene: 8. CDR1 is WNHNN and CDR2 is SYGVQD in the germline V gene (reference sequence). The CDR3 loop is CASTAGGTADTQYF. For the CDR3, the DNA is TGCGCCAGCACGGCAGGGGGTACGGCAGATACGCAGTATTTT.

The chain couples TRBV5-1 to TRBJ2-3; TRBD2 agrees at 8 bases. The CDR3 runs to 15 residues. Trimming took 2 bases from V and 4 from J; bases not matched to a gene: 6. Germline CDR1 is SGHRS and CDR2 is YFSETQ. CDR3 region: CASSFPSGFPDTQYF. CDR3 bases: TGCGCCAGCAGCTTCCCTAGCGGGTTTCCAGATACGCAGTATTTT.

This clone has just a few counts. Here the CDR3 DNA reads TGCGCCAGCAGTGAGTCGCTCTGGGGAAGGAACACAGGGAGAGGTTCACCCCTCCACTTT. It translates to CASSESLWGRNTGRGSPLHF. The chain is built from TRBV10-1 and TRBJ1-6, with a weak D call TRBD1 (6 bases). V was clipped by 0 bases and J by 9 bases, with 27 bases between them. This CDR3 is 20 amino acids long. The V gene's germline CDR1 is WNHNN and CDR2 SYGVQD (reference sequence).

The chain carries TRBV2 and TRBJ1-2; D remains ambiguous. V was shortened by 7 bases and J by 8 bases, with 11 bases between the two germline ends. The germline gives CDR1 SNHLY, CDR2 FYNNEI. This CDR3 has 11 amino acids. The DNA of the CDR3 is TGTGCCAGCATGTTGGGCAGGGGCTACACCTTC. It specifies CASMLGRGYTF. Full variable domain (remainder filled in from reference TRBV2 and TRBJ1-2): EPEVTQTPSHQVTQMGQEVILRCVPISNHLYFYWYRQILGQKVEFLVSFYNNEISEKSEIFDDQFSVERPDGSNFTLKIRSTKLEDSAMYFCASMLGRGYTFGSGTRLTVV.

This clone was seen a handful of times. The rearrangement links TRBV14 to TRBJ2-5; 8 bases fit TRBD1. The CDR3 covers 15 residues. The V segment lost 1 base and the J segment 4 bases; nucleotides outside the gene matches: 5. CDR1 is SGHDN and CDR2 is FVKESK in the germline V gene. The CDR3 protein is CASSQGVRGPETQYF. The CDR3, as DNA: TGTGCCAGCAGCCAAGGGGTCAGGGGGCCAGAGACCCAGTACTTC.

This clone was detected a few times. V and J are TRBV9 and TRBJ2-4, with 7 bases fitting TRBD2. In germline, CDR1 is SGDLS, CDR2 YYNGEE. The ends lost 4 bases at V and 8 bases at J; junction bases unmatched: 3. The CDR3 contains 12 residues. CDR3 bases: TGTGCCAGCAGCCGGACTAGTGACATTCAGTACTTC. Its translation is CASSRTSDIQYF.

J is TRBJ2-3 and V is TRBV6-1; no firm D call. Germline V CDR1 and CDR2: MNHNS, SASEGT. V lost 3 bases and J lost 1, with 14 bases in between. The CDR3 loop spans 16 amino acids. In nucleotides, the CDR3 is TGTGCCAGCAGTGAGGCGGCCGGCCTGGGCACAGATACGCAGTATTTT. It codes for CASSEAAGLGTDTQYF.

The CDR3 sequence is CASSRGGYRDGYTF. CDR3 DNA sequence: TGTGCCAGCAGCCGTGGGGGGTATCGAGATGGCTACACCTTC. The V gene is TRBV6-1, the J gene TRBJ1-2, with D possibly matching TRBD1 (5 bases). The CDR3 has 14 residues. Trimming removed 6 bases from V and 6 bases from J, with 17 bases in between. Germline V gene data show CDR1 as MNHNS and CDR2 as SASEGT.

The chain combines TRBV21-1 with TRBJ2-5; the D call TRBD1 from the table was never checked on the DNA. TRBV21-1 is noted as a pseudogene. CDR3 length: 14 amino acids. CDR3 DNA sequence: TGTGCCAGCAGCGTCCAGGGTCGAGAGGAGACCCAGTACTTC. The encoded protein is CASSVQGREETQYF.

The V and J genes are TRBV29-1 and TRBJ2-1; 7 bases match TRBD1. V lost 6 bases and J lost 6; bases outside the gene matches: 8. The CDR3 is 13 residues long. Germline assignment: CDR1 SQVTM and CDR2 ANQGSEA. The CDR3 loop is CSVTDRAGNEQFF. The CDR3 DNA reads as TGCAGCGTCACCGACAGGGCCGGCAATGAGCAGTTCTTC.

The V gene is TRBV28, the J gene TRBJ1-5; D remains unclear. Trimming removed 5 bases from V and 2 bases from J, with 7 bases in between. This CDR3 has 13 residues. Germline V gene data show CDR1 as MDHEN and CDR2 as SYDVKM. Here the CDR3 reads CASSMAGNQPQHF. The CDR3 DNA sequence: TGTGCCAGCAGTATGGCGGGCAATCAGCCCCAGCATTTT.

DNA for the CDR3: TGTGCCAGCATAAGTAGTCCTAGGTCCGGGGAGCTGTTTTTT. Protein product: CASISSPRSGELFF. The chain joins TRBV6-5 to TRBJ2-2, with D uncertain. The CDR3 sequence is 14 residues long. Germline CDR1 is MNHEY and CDR2 is SVGAGI. V was shortened by 7 bases and J by 6 bases, with 15 bases between the two germline ends.

This clone appeared once. This chain joins TRBV7-6 and TRBJ2-3, with D possibly being TRBD1 (6 bases). Trimming pared 0 bases from V and 5 bases from J, leaving 9 bases between. The germline V gene encodes CDR1 SGHVS and CDR2 FNYEAQ. CDR3 size: 14 residues. The CDR3 region is CASSLAGAGDTQYF. The DNA of the CDR3 is TGTGCCAGCAGCTTAGCGGGGGCGGGAGATACGCAGTATTTT.

The rearrangement joins TRBV19 to TRBJ1-1; perhaps TRBD1 as D (5 bases). The CDR3 runs 13 residues. In germline, CDR1 is LNHDA, CDR2 SQIVND (reference sequence). V lost 5 bases, J lost 4 bases, and 11 bases lay in between. CDR3 sequence (DNA): TGTGCCAGTAGTCGGACATCGCGCACTGAAGCTTTCTTT. It is translated as CASSRTSRTEAFF.

The chain carries TRBV10-2 and TRBJ2-3, with D perhaps matching TRBD2 (5 bases). The V gene's germline CDR1 is WSHSY and CDR2 SAAADI. The CDR3 is 13 amino acids. Deletions cut 11 bases from V and 2 bases from J, with 14 bases between. The CDR3 sequence: CAAAVGITDTQYF. The CDR3 nucleotides read TGCGCCGCAGCGGTCGGGATCACAGATACGCAGTATTTT.

This clone has just one count. The chain uses TRBV6-6 and TRBJ1-2; D unresolved. The germline V and J ends were trimmed by 4 bases and 7 bases, with 13 bases remaining between them. CDR3 size: 13 residues. Germline CDR1 reads MNHNY; CDR2 reads SVGAGI (reference sequence). CDR3: CASSSSVRGGYTF. The CDR3 DNA sequence: TGTGCCAGCAGTTCCTCCGTCCGGGGTGGCTACACCTTC.

The chain carries TRBV29-1 and TRBJ2-3, with 10 positions matching TRBD1. This CDR3 spans 15 amino acids. V shed 3 bases, J shed 7 bases, and the junction held 10 bases outside the gene matches. CDR1 is SQVTM and CDR2 is ANQGSEA in the germline V gene. CDR3 amino acids: CSVDADRGLVNTQYF. CDR3 bases: TGCAGCGTTGACGCCGACAGGGGGCTCGTAAATACGCAGTATTTT.

The V gene is TRBV7-3, the J gene TRBJ2-6, with D possibly TRBD1 on 6 matching bases. CDR1 and CDR2 (germline): SGHTA, FQGTGA. V lost 8 bases to trimming and J lost 2 bases, with 16 bases between them. The length of the CDR3 is 16 residues. The CDR3 loop is CASGKGGVPGANVLTF. The CDR3 bases are TGTGCCAGCGGGAAAGGGGGTGTACCTGGGGCCAACGTCCTGACTTTC.

The chain uses TRBV5-8 and TRBJ1-5; no reliable D call. Between the trimmed V and J ends, which lost 6 bases and 5 bases, there was a span of 18 bases. Germline V lookup: CDR1 SGHTS, CDR2 YDEGEE. CDR3 size: 15 residues. CDR3 in DNA: TGTGCCAGCACCCTTAGGAACGAGATCCATCAGCCCCAGCATTTT. It encodes CASTLRNEIHQPQHF.